Only a few counts were recorded for the clone carrying this T cell receptor (beta chain). The data are from a study of identical twins. Germline CDR1 is MNHEY and CDR2 is SMNVEV (reference sequence). CDR3 size: 14 residues. The V end was cut by 10 bases, the J end by 6 bases, with 18 bases between. From the 5' RACE reads, TCRdb called clonotypes with MiXCR, one entry per CDR3 protein. The table has fewer than 900,000 distinct CDR3 sequences, roughly 18% seen once. This sample was also put to use in a study of T cells expressing NK-cell markers. That work states: Sorted CD3+CD56+NKG2C+, CD3+CD56+NKG2C- and CD3+CD56-NKG2C+ T cells supplied TCR beta repertoires. The dominant NKG2C+ clonotypes represented about 1.0-7.0% of CD8+ T cells in six donors.

The clonotype comes from a woman aged 18-29 years in good health. This sequence joins TRBV27 and TRBJ1-4; D is uncertain. The sample comprised PBMCs. CDR3 sequence (DNA): TGTGCCACCTCTTCCTTAGGAGGTCATGAAAAACTGTTTTTT. As protein: CATSSLGGHEKLFF.